This T cell receptor beta chain originates from a study of T cell responses to AZD1222 COVID-19 vaccine. This clone was counted between two and nine times. The CDR3 spans 13 residues. V lost 4 bases to trimming and J lost 7 bases, with 10 bases between them. CDR1 SGHVS and CDR2 FNYEAQ come from the germline V gene. TCRdb's copy holds only in-frame clones and misses some; the assay was immunoSEQ multiplex PCR. The sample yields roughly 84,000 clones, around nine tenths seen once. The chain combines TRBV7-6 with TRBJ1-4; no reliable D call. The clonotype comes from an adult who received the AZD1222 COVID-19 vaccine. The specimen comprised peripheral blood, sampled 28 days after the second AZD1222 dose. This CDR3 reads CASSYRLSEKLFF. The CDR3 DNA is TGTGCCAGCAGCTACCGACTGAGTGAAAAACTGTTTTTT. The variable domain in full, completed from reference TRBV7-6 and TRBJ1-4, reads GAGVSQSPRYKVTKRGQDVALRCDPISGHVSLYWYRQALGQGPEFLTYFNYEAQQDKSGLPNDRFSAERPEGSISTLTIQRTEQRDSAMYRCASSYRLSEKLFFGSGTQLSVL.